The sequence of this TCR beta chain was determined in a study of molecular identifiers for immune sequencing clone quantification. A note on this clonotype: Its antigen is currently unknown.

Naive CD8 T cells were sorted as CD8+CD4-CCR7+CD45RA+. The authors built bulk TCR libraries by previously described methods with listed TCR primers. TCRdb redid the calling of the PCR reads with MiXCR, one entry per CDR3 protein. Of 400,000 to 600,000 distinct CDR3 sequences listed, roughly a fifth are singletons. Study-level results: The share of molecules held by clones above 20 RNA copies was over 98% in effector cells and under 1% in naive cells. Sharing of a barcode by identical TCR molecules could cause highly expanded clone sizes to be underestimated.

CDR1 MDHEN and CDR2 SYDVKM come from the germline V gene. Trimming pared 4 bases from V and 2 bases from J, leaving 7 bases between. The CDR3 length is 13 residues. Sequencing was carried out using naive CD8+ T cells from blood, with Jurkat cell RNA spiked in. Noted subset: FACS-sorted CD8+CD4-CCR7+CD45RA+ naive T cells. This clonotype was sampled from a human donor in good health. Some libraries in this study had Jurkat cell RNA spiked in. The rearrangement links TRBV28 to TRBJ2-3; D remains ambiguous. CDR3 in amino acids: CASSYKLTDTQYF. The CDR3 DNA reads TGTGCCAGCAGTTACAAACTCACAGATACGCAGTATTTT.